This T cell receptor beta chain stems from a study of control samples from healthy donors and cancer patients. This CDR3 is 15 amino acids long. The data were produced by immunoSEQ multiplex PCR, yet TCRdb's version contains in-frame clones alone and is incomplete. The repertoire consists of 95,000 to 150,000 clones, with almost 95% occurring once and the leading ten covering over 0.5%. Material: PBMCs. The chain is built from TRBV21-1 and TRBJ2-1; the table's D call of TRBD1 was not tested on the DNA. TRBV21-1 is an annotated pseudogene. The receptor was isolated from a man older than 75 with head and neck cancer. The CDR3 DNA is TGTGCCAGCAGCAAAGTGGCCAGGCATTACAATGAGCAGTTCTTC. Protein product: CASSKVARHYNEQFF.